This TCR beta chain was identified in a study of beta chain features in type 1 diabetes. Study-level information: Patients shared similar age, gender and cell yields with healthy donors.

This clone appeared a few times. Its specificity is not known. Study outcomes and limitations: Type 1 diabetes patients had TCRB CDR3s that were shorter (moderately but significantly so) in all four CD4+ subsets.

Trimming took 3 bases from V and 6 from J, leaving 17 bases between them. Germline lookup yields CDR1 GTSNPN and CDR2 SVGIG (reference sequence). This CDR3 spans 14 amino acids. The study reverse transcribed the entire isolated RNA, so it sequenced expressed TCRB transcripts. Sequencing used immunoSEQ multiplex PCR; TCRdb keeps in-frame clones, though not all of them. In the table there are about 300,000 clones, about 13% of which are singletons. This rearrangement joins TRBV30 to TRBJ1-1; D remains ambiguous. Sample: naive CD4+ T cells from blood. The source of this sequence is a woman under 30 with type 1 diabetes. CDR3 protein: CAWSLPRPPAEAFF. The CDR3 region has the DNA TGTGCCTGGAGCCTCCCCCGTCCGCCGGCTGAAGCTTTCTTT.